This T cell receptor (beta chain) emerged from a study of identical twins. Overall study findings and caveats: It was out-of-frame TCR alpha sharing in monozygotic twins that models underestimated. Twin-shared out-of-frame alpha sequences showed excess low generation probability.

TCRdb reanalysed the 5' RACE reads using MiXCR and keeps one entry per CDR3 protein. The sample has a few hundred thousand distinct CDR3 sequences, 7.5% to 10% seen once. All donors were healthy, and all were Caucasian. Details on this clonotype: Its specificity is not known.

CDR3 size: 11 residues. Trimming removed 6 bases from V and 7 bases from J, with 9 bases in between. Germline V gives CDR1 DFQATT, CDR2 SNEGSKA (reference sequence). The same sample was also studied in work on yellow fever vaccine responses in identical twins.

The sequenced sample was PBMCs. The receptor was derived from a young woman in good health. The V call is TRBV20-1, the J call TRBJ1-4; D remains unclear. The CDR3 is CSAPLGEKLFF. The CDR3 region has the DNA TGCAGTGCCCCCCTGGGTGAAAAACTGTTTTTT.